The 32 T cell receptor beta chains listed next were all sequenced from one sample in a study of T cells after yellow fever vaccination. Each CDR3 protein gets one entry after TCRdb re-called the 5' RACE reads with MiXCR. The sample records some 320,000 distinct CDR3 sequences, around 10% being singletons. The sequenced sample was CD4+ T cells sorted from PBMCs, obtained 5 days after the yellow fever booster vaccination. Receptors originate from a man younger than 35 who received the YFV17D yellow fever vaccine.

The chain joins TRBV20-1 to TRBJ1-4; possible D gene TRBD1, 5 bases. Trimming pared 1 base from V and 8 bases from J, leaving 14 bases between. Looked up from germline, CDR1 is DFQATT and CDR2 is SNEGSKA (reference sequence). The CDR3 runs 14 residues. The CDR3 nucleotides read TGCAGTGCTAGAGCTTTAGGGGATGGGGAAAAACTGTTTTTT. Translated, it gives CSARALGDGEKLFF.

The gene calls are TRBV20-1 and TRBJ2-1; maybe TRBD1 (6 bases). Between the trimmed V and J ends, which lost 6 bases and 7 bases, there was a span of 16 bases. There are 13 residues in the CDR3. Germline CDR1 reads DFQATT; CDR2 reads SNEGSKA (reference sequence). The CDR3 here is CSAPITTGNEQFF. The CDR3 bases are TGCAGTGCCCCCATAACTACAGGGAATGAGCAGTTCTTC.

The gene calls are TRBV24-1 and TRBJ1-2; 7 bases align to TRBD1. The CDR3 is made up of 15 amino acids. Germline V gene lookup returns CDR1 KGHDR and CDR2 SFDVKD. Trimming at V came to 3 bases and at J to 4 bases, leaving 7 bases not matched to a gene. CDR3 loop: CATSDGTGQPYGYTF. CDR3 bases: TGTGCCACCAGTGATGGGACGGGACAGCCCTATGGCTACACCTTC.

This clonotype has a handful of counts. V is TRBV7-2 and J is TRBJ2-1; 15 bases fit TRBD2. Losses at the gene ends were 4 bases for V and 0 bases for J; bases not matched to a gene: 7. In germline, CDR1 is SGHTA, CDR2 FQGNSA. The CDR3 runs to 19 residues. The CDR3 protein is CASSSPGLAGGHSYNEQFF. Here the CDR3 DNA reads TGTGCCAGCAGCTCGCCGGGACTAGCGGGGGGCCACTCCTACAATGAGCAGTTCTTC.

In this sample, this clonotype turned up a few times. The chain recombines TRBV16 with TRBJ2-1, with TRBD2 as a possible D gene (7 bases). This CDR3 has 14 residues. Germline-derived CDR1 and CDR2 are KGHSY and FQNENV. V was cut by 0 bases and J by 6 bases, with 9 bases left in between. The CDR3: CASSQSRGGNEQFF. The CDR3 DNA follows: TGTGCCAGCAGCCAATCTAGGGGGGGCAATGAGCAGTTCTTC.

The genes are TRBV6-6 and TRBJ1-1; D not resolved. V gave up 1 base and J gave up 0 bases, with 6 bases separating them. The CDR3 sequence is 14 residues long. Germline CDR1 and CDR2: MNHNY and SVGAGI (reference sequence). The CDR3 DNA reads as TGTGCCAGCAGTTACTTTCGTATGAACACTGAAGCTTTCTTT. As protein: CASSYFRMNTEAFF.

A few counts support this clonotype. The CDR3 bases are TGTGCCAGCAGCCTTTCAGGGGGGGTGGATGAGCAGTTCTTC. It specifies CASSLSGGVDEQFF. The rearrangement joins TRBV7-9 to TRBJ2-1, with D perhaps assigned TRBD1 or TRBD2 (7 bases each). This CDR3 contains 14 residues. The V gene lost 5 bases and the J gene lost 8 bases, with 16 bases spanning the gap. The germline CDR1 and CDR2 sequences are SEHNR and FQNEAQ (reference sequence).

The V and J genes are TRBV5-6 and TRBJ1-6; 9 nucleotides agree with TRBD1. This CDR3 is built from 15 residues. Trimming cost V 4 bases and J 7 bases; bases outside gene matches: 6. Germline assignment: CDR1 SGHDT and CDR2 YYEEEE. CDR3 residues: CASSIGTGQNSPLHF. As DNA, the CDR3 is TGTGCCAGCAGCATCGGGACAGGGCAGAATTCACCCCTCCACTTT.

This clonotype was seen only a few times. The V and J genes are TRBV27 and TRBJ2-2, with a weak D call TRBD1 (5 bases). V gave up 8 bases and J gave up 2 bases, with 12 bases separating them. Germline V gene sequence: CDR1 MNHEY, CDR2 SMNVEV (reference sequence). This CDR3 spans 14 amino acids. The CDR3 nucleotides are TGTGCCAGCTCTCGTGGGGCTAACACCGGGGAGCTGTTTTTT. This translates into CASSRGANTGELFF.

This chain links TRBV5-1 with TRBJ1-2, with no clear D. Trimming shortened V by 4 bases and J by 3 bases, and 16 bases separated the two germline ends. The CDR3 has 15 amino acids. CDR1 SGHRS and CDR2 YFSETQ come from the germline V gene. CDR3 sequence: CASSTTGLGHYGYTF. The CDR3 DNA sequence: TGCGCCAGCAGCACAACGGGGTTAGGCCACTATGGCTACACCTTC.

The rearrangement links TRBV7-3 to TRBJ1-1, with D uncertain. Germline CDR1 reads SGHTA; CDR2 reads FQGTGA. Trimming took off 2 bases at V and 9 bases at J, with 16 bases between the two ends. The CDR3 is made up of 14 amino acids. The CDR3 DNA is TGTGCCAGCAGCTTACAGAGCTCGTCTCCTCAAGCTTTCTTT. Amino acid sequence: CASSLQSSSPQAFF.

This clonotype was counted only a few times. The chain links TRBV28 to TRBJ1-2; D perhaps matches TRBD1 (5 bases). CDR3 length: 15 residues. Trimming cost V 2 bases and J 2 bases, with 12 bases left between them. The germline V gene encodes CDR1 MDHEN and CDR2 SYDVKM. The CDR3 DNA sequence: TGTGCCAGCAGTTTAGGAACAGGACCGAACTATGGCTACACCTTC. This encodes CASSLGTGPNYGYTF.

Only a few counts were recorded for this clonotype. CDR3 bases: TGTGCCAGCAGTGAGGGGGTGAACCAGCCCCAGCATTTT. This translates into CASSEGVNQPQHF. This chain links TRBV12-3 or TRBV12-4 with TRBJ1-5, with D possibly being TRBD1 (6 bases). This CDR3 contains 13 residues. The ends were cut back, 5 bases at V and 7 bases at J, with 12 bases in the middle.

V gene TRBV7-2 combines with J gene TRBJ2-1, with 10 nucleotides matching TRBD1. CDR1 and CDR2 (germline): SGHTA, FQGNSA. The CDR3 contains 20 residues. The V segment lost 4 bases and the J segment 2 bases; nucleotides outside the gene matches: 17. DNA for the CDR3: TGTGCCAGCAGCTCCCCCTCCGGGACAGGGGTTTCCAGTGCCTACAATGAGCAGTTCTTC. This translates into CASSSPSGTGVSSAYNEQFF.

There are a few counts of this clonotype. The rearrangement joins TRBV15 to TRBJ2-5; maybe TRBD1 (5 bases). Germline V lookup: CDR1 LNHNV, CDR2 YYDKDF (reference sequence). Trimming shortened V by 5 bases and J by 0 bases, and 10 bases separated the two germline ends. This CDR3 has 14 amino acids. The CDR3, as DNA: TGTGCCACCAGCGCCCGACAGTACCAAGAGACCCAGTACTTC. Translated, it gives CATSARQYQETQYF.

This sequence joins TRBV9 and TRBJ2-6; D unclear. Germline lookup yields CDR1 SGDLS and CDR2 YYNGEE. The CDR3 covers 17 residues. The germline V and J ends were trimmed by 0 bases and 0 bases, with 10 bases remaining between them. CDR3 bases: TGTGCCAGCAGCGTAGCGGTGGGAACCTCTGGGGCCAACGTCCTGACTTTC. Translating gives CASSVAVGTSGANVLTF.

V gene TRBV19 combines with J gene TRBJ2-5; D is perhaps TRBD1 or TRBD2 (5 bases each). V was pared by 3 bases and J by 5 bases, with 19 bases between. Germline CDR1 LNHDA, CDR2 SQIVND (reference sequence). There are 16 residues in the CDR3. The CDR3 sequence: CASSMIRAVGAETQYF. The CDR3 DNA is TGTGCCAGTAGTATGATCCGGGCAGTCGGGGCGGAGACCCAGTACTTC.

This clonotype occurred a few times. V and J are TRBV5-5 and TRBJ1-1; 8 bases fit TRBD1. Unmatched junction bases numbered 16, after V lost 4 bases and J lost 5 bases. CDR3 size: 17 residues. Germline lookup yields CDR1 SGHKS and CDR2 YYEKEE (reference sequence). The CDR3: CASSTGQGVPLRTEAFF. In DNA, the CDR3 is TGTGCCAGCAGCACAGGACAGGGTGTCCCCCTGAGGACTGAAGCTTTCTTT.

The CDR3 DNA is TGTGCCAGCTCACCGTCTGGACGTTCCAATTCACCCCTCCACTTT. This gives the protein CASSPSGRSNSPLHF. The chain carries TRBV18 and TRBJ1-6; D gene uncertain. V was shortened by 3 bases and J by 7 bases, with 13 bases between the two germline ends. Germline loops: CDR1 KGHSH, CDR2 LQKENI. The CDR3 runs 15 residues. The whole variable domain, remainder taken from reference TRBV18 and TRBJ1-6, is NAGVMQNPRHLVRRRGQEARLRCSPMKGHSHVYWYRQLPEEGLKFMVYLQKENIIDESGMPKERFSAEFPKEGPSILRIQQVVRGDSAAYFCASSPSGRSNSPLHFGNGTRLTVT.

There are a few counts of this clonotype. V is TRBV19 and J is TRBJ2-2; the match to TRBD1 covers 7 bases. This CDR3 comprises 16 residues. Looked up from germline, CDR1 is LNHDA and CDR2 is SQIVND (reference sequence). The V gene end was trimmed by 7 bases and the J gene end by 6 bases; junction bases not matched to a gene: 14. CDR3 region: CASNRDSQSRAGELFF. The CDR3 DNA reads as TGTGCCAGTAACCGGGACAGCCAGAGTCGGGCCGGGGAGCTGTTTTTT.

This clonotype was counted only a few times. This sequence joins TRBV6-1 and TRBJ1-6; 8 bases are shared with TRBD1. The CDR3 covers 15 residues. Germline V lookup: CDR1 MNHNS, CDR2 SASEGT. J lost 8 bases, V lost 5 bases, and 8 bases had no gene match. The CDR3 protein is CASSLRTGIDSPLHF. The CDR3 DNA sequence: TGTGCCAGCAGTCTTCGGACAGGGATTGATTCACCCCTCCACTTT.

The chain is built from TRBV27 and TRBJ1-2; D not certain. V was pared by 6 bases and J by 0 bases, with 11 bases between. The germline V gene has CDR1 MNHEY and CDR2 SMNVEV (reference sequence). The CDR3 totals 14 residues. CDR3 nucleotides: TGTGCCAGCAGGGCGGCCGGGTCTAACTATGGCTACACCTTC. Translated, it gives CASRAAGSNYGYTF.

The chain is built from TRBV20-1 and TRBJ2-1; 9 bases match TRBD1. J gave up 7 bases and V 2 bases, and 12 bases lay outside the gene matches. Germline V gives CDR1 DFQATT, CDR2 SNEGSKA (reference sequence). The CDR3 sequence is 16 residues long. CDR3 amino acids: CSARYPGDRDVNEQFF. For the CDR3, the DNA is TGCAGTGCTAGATATCCGGGGGACAGGGACGTGAATGAGCAGTTCTTC.

This clonotype was counted many times. The chain employs TRBV29-1 and TRBJ2-5, with TRBD1 as a possible D gene (6 bases). The CDR3 runs to 14 residues. Trimming shortened V by 6 bases and J by 4 bases, and 18 bases separated the two germline ends. CDR1 SQVTM and CDR2 ANQGSEA come from the germline V gene. CDR3: CSVPASVQGETQYF. As DNA, the CDR3 is TGCAGCGTACCCGCGTCGGTACAGGGAGAGACCCAGTACTTC.

The V call is TRBV4-1, the J call TRBJ1-1, with D unresolved. From germline, CDR1 is MGHRA and CDR2 YSYEKL. The CDR3 consists of 14 residues. Trimming pared 4 bases from V and 2 bases from J, leaving 11 bases between. CDR3 nucleotides: TGCGCCAGCAGCCCCTCGGATCTTAACACTGAAGCTTTCTTT. Translated, it gives CASSPSDLNTEAFF.

The chain links TRBV19 to TRBJ2-7; no clear D gene. Trimming took off 1 base at V and 1 base at J, with 8 bases between the two ends. CDR3 length: 14 amino acids. CDR1 is LNHDA, CDR2 SQIVND, per germline (reference sequence). CDR3 loop: CASSIVPDSYEQYV. As DNA, the CDR3 is TGTGCCAGTAGTATAGTCCCGGATTCCTACGAGCAGTACGTC.

This clonotype was counted many times. The chain uses TRBV4-2 and TRBJ2-7; 7 nucleotides agree with TRBD2. The CDR3 extends over 15 amino acids. With 0 bases clipped from V and 4 bases from J, the junction kept 6 bases outside the gene matches. The germline V gene has CDR1 LGHNA and CDR2 YNFKEQ. The CDR3 nucleotides read TGTGCCAGCAGCCAAGATCAGCGGACTAGATACGAGCAGTACTTC. It yields the protein CASSQDQRTRYEQYF.

The V gene is TRBV5-1, the J gene TRBJ2-7, with 10 bases that match TRBD2. The CDR3 runs 14 residues. The ends lost 4 bases at V and 3 bases at J; junction bases unmatched: 4. Germline CDR1 reads SGHRS; CDR2 reads YFSETQ. In nucleotides, the CDR3 is TGCGCCAGCAGCACCGGGACTAGCGACTACGAGCAGTACTTC. It is translated as CASSTGTSDYEQYF.

The chain is built from TRBV2 and TRBJ2-5; D perhaps matches TRBD1 (6 bases). The V end was cut by 8 bases, the J end by 5 bases, with 18 bases between. Germline CDR1 reads SNHLY; CDR2 reads FYNNEI. The CDR3 sequence is 14 residues long. This CDR3 reads CASAGTPQFETQYF. The CDR3 bases are TGTGCCAGCGCCGGGACACCCCAATTTGAGACCCAGTACTTC.

The rearrangement uses TRBV24-1 and TRBJ1-2, with D unclear. Trimming removed 1 base at V and 7 bases at J, with 6 bases between. The germline V gene has CDR1 KGHDR and CDR2 SFDVKD. CDR3 length: 12 residues. The CDR3 DNA follows: TGTGCCACCAGTGATTTCCGTTCTGGCTACACCTTC. This codes for CATSDFRSGYTF.

The chain joins TRBV4-2 to TRBJ1-2; D gene ambiguous. The CDR3 runs to 15 residues. Germline CDR1 reads LGHNA; CDR2 reads YNFKEQ. Deletions cut 0 bases from V and 5 bases from J, with 13 bases between. The CDR3 reads CASSQEKSVGYGYTF. CDR3 nucleotides: TGTGCCAGCAGCCAAGAAAAAAGCGTCGGGTATGGCTACACCTTC.

In its sample, this clonotype was seen a few times. V is TRBV7-2 and J is TRBJ2-2; perhaps TRBD1 as D (6 bases). Germline V gives CDR1 SGHTA, CDR2 FQGNSA. The CDR3 runs to 14 residues. Trimming stripped 4 bases from V and 7 bases from J, with 13 bases between. The CDR3 region is CASSSYRQDGELFF. Here the CDR3 DNA reads TGTGCCAGCAGCTCCTATCGACAGGACGGGGAGCTGTTTTTT.